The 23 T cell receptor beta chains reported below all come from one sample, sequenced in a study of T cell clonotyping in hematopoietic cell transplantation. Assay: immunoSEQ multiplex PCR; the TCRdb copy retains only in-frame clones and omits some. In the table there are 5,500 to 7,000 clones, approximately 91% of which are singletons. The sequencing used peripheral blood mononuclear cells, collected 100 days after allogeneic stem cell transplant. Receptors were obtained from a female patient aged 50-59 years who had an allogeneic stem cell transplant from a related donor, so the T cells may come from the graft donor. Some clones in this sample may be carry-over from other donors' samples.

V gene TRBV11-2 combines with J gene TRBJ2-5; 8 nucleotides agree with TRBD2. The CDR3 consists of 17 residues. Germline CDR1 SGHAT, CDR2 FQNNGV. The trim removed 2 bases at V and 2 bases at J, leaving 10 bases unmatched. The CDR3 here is CASSLNSQLAVQETQYF. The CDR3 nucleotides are TGTGCCAGCAGCTTAAATTCGCAACTAGCGGTACAAGAGACCCAGTACTTC.

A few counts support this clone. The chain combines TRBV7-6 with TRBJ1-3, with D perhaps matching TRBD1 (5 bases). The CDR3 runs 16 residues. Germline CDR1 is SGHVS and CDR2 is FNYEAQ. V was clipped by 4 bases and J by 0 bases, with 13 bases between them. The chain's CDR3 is CASSSKETVSGNTIYF. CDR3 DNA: TGTGCCAGCAGCTCCAAAGAGACAGTCTCTGGAAACACCATATATTTT.

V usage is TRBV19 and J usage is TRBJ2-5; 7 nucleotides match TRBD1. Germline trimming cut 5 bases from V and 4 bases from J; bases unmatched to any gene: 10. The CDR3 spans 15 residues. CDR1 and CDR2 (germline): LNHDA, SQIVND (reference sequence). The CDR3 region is CASSLTGVKTETQYF. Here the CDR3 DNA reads TGTGCCAGTAGTCTCACAGGGGTCAAGACAGAGACCCAGTACTTC.

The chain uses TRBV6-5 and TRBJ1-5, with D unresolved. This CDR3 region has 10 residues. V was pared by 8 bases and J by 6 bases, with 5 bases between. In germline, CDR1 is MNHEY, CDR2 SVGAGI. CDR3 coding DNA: TGTGCCAGCGGCCGTCAGCCCCAGCATTTT. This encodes CASGRQPQHF.

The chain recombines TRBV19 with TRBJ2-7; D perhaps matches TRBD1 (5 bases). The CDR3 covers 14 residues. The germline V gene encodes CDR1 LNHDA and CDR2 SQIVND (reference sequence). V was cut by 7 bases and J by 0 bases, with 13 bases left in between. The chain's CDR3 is CASKETASSYEQYF. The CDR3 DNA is TGTGCCAGTAAGGAGACAGCAAGCTCCTACGAGCAGTACTTC. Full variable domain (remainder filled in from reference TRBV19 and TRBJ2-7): DGGITQSPKYLFRKEGQNVTLSCEQNLNHDAMYWYRQDPGQGLRLIYYSQIVNDFQKGDIAEGYSVSREKKESFPLTVTSAQKNPTAFYLCASKETASSYEQYFGPGTRLTVT.

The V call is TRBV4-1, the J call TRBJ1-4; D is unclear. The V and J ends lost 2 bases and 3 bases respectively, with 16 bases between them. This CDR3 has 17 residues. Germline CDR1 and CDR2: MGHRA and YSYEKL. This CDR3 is CASSQHLAALSNEKLFF. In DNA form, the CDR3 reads TGCGCCAGCAGCCAACATCTGGCAGCGCTGTCTAATGAAAAACTGTTTTTT.

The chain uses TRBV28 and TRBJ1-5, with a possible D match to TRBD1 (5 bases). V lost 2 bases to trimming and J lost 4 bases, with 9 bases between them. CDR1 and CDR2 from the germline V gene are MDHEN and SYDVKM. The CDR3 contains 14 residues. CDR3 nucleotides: TGTGCCAGCAGTTTAGGGGACGGTAATCAGCCCCAGCATTTT. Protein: CASSLGDGNQPQHF.

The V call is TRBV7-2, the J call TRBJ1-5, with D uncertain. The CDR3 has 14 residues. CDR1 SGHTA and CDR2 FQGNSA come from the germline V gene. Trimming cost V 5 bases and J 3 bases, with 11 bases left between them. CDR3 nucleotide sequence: TGTGCCAGCAGCCGCACGGGCAACAATCAGCCCCAGCATTTT. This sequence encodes CASSRTGNNQPQHF.

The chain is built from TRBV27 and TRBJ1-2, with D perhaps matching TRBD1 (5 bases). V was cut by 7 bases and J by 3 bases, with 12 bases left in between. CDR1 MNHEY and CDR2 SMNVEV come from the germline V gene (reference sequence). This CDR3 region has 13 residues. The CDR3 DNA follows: TGTGCCAGCATGGCCGGGGGGGACTATGGCTACACCTTC. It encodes CASMAGGDYGYTF.

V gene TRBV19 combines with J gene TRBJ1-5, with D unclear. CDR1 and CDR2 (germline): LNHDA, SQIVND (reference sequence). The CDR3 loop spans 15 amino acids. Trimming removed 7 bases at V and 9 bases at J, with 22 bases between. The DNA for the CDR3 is TGTGCCAGTACCTCTCCCCTCCGCGGATCGTCGCCCCAGCATTTT. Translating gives CASTSPLRGSSPQHF.

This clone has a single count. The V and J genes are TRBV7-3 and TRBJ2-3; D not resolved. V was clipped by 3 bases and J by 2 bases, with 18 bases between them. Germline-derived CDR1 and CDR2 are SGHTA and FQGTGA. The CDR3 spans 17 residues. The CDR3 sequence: CASSLDPTKILTDTQYF. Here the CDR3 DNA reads TGTGCCAGCAGCTTGGACCCAACTAAGATCCTCACAGATACGCAGTATTTT.

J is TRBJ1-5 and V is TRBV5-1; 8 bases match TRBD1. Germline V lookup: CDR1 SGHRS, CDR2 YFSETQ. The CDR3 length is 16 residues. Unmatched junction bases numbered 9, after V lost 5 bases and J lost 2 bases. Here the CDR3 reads CASSPTGTGGNQPQHF. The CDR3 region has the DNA TGCGCCAGCAGTCCAACCGGGACAGGAGGCAATCAGCCCCAGCATTTT.

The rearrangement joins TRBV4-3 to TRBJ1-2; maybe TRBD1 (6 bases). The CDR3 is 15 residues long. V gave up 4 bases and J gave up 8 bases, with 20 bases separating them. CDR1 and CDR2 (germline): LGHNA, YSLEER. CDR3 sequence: CASSRGSSGAAGYTF. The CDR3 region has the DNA TGCGCCAGCAGCCGAGGGTCATCGGGGGCGGCCGGCTACACCTTC.

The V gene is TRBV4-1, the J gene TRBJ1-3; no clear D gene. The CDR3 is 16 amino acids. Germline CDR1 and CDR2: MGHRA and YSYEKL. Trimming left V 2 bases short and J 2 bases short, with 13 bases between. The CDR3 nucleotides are TGCGCCAGCAGCCAACCACGGGCTATGGCTGGAAACACCATATATTTT. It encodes CASSQPRAMAGNTIYF.

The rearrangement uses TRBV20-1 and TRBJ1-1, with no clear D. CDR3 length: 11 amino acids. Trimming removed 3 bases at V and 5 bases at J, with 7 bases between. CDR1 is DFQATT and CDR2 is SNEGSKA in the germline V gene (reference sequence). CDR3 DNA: TGCAGTGCTAGTTCCGGGACTGAAGCTTTCTTT. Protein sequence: CSASSGTEAFF.

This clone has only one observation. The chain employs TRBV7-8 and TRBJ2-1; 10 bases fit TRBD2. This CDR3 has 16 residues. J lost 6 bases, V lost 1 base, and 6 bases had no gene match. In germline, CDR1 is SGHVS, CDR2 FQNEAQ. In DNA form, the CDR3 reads TGTGCCAGCAGCTTAGGGAGCGGGGGGGCTCCCAATGAGCAGTTCTTC. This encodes CASSLGSGGAPNEQFF.

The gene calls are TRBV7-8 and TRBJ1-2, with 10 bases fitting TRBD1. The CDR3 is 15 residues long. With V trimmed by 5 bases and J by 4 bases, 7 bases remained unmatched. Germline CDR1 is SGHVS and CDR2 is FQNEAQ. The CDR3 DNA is TGTGCCAGCAGCCGGGACAGGGGTCTTCCCTATGGCTACACCTTC. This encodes CASSRDRGLPYGYTF.

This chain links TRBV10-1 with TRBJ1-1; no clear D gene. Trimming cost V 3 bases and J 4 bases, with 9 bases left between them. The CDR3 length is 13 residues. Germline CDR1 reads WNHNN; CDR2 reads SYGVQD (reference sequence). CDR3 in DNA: TGCGCCAGCAGTGACCCTTCTGGCACTGAAGCTTTCTTT. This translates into CASSDPSGTEAFF.

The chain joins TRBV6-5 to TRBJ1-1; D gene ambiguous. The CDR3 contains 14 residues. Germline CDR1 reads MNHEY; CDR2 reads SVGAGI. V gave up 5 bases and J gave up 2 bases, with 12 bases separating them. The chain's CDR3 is CASSRVRANTEAFF. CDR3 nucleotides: TGTGCCAGCAGTCGTGTAAGGGCCAACACTGAAGCTTTCTTT.

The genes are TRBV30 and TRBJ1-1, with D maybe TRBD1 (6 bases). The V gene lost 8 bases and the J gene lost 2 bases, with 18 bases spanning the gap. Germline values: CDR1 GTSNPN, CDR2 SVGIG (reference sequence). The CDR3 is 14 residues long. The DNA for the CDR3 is TGTGCCCGAACCCGACAGGTCGCCAACACTGAAGCTTTCTTT. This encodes CARTRQVANTEAFF.

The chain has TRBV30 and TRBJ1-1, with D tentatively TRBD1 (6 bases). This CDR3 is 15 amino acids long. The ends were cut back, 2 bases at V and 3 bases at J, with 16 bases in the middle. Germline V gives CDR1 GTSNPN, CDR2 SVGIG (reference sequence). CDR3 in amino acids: CAWSYPTGSYTEAFF. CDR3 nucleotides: TGTGCCTGGAGTTATCCCACAGGGTCATACACTGAAGCTTTCTTT.

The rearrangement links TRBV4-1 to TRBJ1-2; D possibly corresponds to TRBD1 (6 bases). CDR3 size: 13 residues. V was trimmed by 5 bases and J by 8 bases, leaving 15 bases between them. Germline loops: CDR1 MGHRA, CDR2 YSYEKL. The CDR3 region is CASSYAGARGYTF. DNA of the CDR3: TGCGCCAGCAGCTATGCAGGGGCCCGGGGCTACACCTTC.

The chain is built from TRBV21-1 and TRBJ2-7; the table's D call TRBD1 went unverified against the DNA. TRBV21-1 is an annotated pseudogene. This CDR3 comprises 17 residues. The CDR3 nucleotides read TGTGCCAGCAGCAAAAAGGCTCGGACAGGGGGTTGCTACGAGCAGTACTTC. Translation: CASSKKARTGGCYEQYF.